This T cell receptor (beta chain) stems from a study of cytomegalovirus exposure and HLA in healthy donors. Whole-study context: Genetic ancestry analysis placed 81% of the 300 to 500 donors that were genotyped in the Caucasian-associated cluster.

Amplification used 60 Vbeta primers and 13 Jbeta primers. This table comes from immunoSEQ multiplex PCR, and its TCRdb copy is limited to in-frame clones, with some not included. The sample consists of about 150,000 clones, around 80% of them appearing once. Comments on this clone: The antigen is undetermined.

Regarding the study as a whole: A link between a missense DCLRE1C variant and TCR beta V- and J-gene trimming emerged from a later analysis.

What was sequenced was PBMCs. The source of this sequence is a middle-aged man in good health and CMV-seropositive.

The CDR3, as DNA: TGTGCCAGCAGCTCGGGACTAGCGGGGGCCTACAATGAGCAGTTCTTC. Residues: CASSSGLAGAYNEQFF. The rearrangement uses TRBV7-6 and TRBJ2-1; 14 bases align to TRBD2. Germline V gene sequence: CDR1 SGHVS, CDR2 FNYEAQ. The CDR3 loop spans 16 amino acids. With V trimmed by 4 bases and J by 2 bases, 1 base remained unmatched.